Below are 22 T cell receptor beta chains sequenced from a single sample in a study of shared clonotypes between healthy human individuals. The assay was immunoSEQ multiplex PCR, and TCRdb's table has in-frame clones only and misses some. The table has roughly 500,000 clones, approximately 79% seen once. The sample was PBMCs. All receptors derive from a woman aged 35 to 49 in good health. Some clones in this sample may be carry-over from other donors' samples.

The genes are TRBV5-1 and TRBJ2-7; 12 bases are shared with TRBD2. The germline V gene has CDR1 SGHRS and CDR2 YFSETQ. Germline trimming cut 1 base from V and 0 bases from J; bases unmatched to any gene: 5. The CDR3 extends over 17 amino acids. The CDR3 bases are TGCGCCAGCAGCTTGACTAGCGGGGGGTTCAGCTCCTACGAGCAGTACTTC. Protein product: CASSLTSGGFSSYEQYF.

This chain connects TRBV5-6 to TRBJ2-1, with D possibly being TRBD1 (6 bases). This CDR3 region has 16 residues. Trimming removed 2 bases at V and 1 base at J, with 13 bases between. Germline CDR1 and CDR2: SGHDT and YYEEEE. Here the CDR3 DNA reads TGTGCCAGCAGCTTTCTAGGGGGAAGGTCCTACAATGAGCAGTTCTTC. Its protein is CASSFLGGRSYNEQFF.

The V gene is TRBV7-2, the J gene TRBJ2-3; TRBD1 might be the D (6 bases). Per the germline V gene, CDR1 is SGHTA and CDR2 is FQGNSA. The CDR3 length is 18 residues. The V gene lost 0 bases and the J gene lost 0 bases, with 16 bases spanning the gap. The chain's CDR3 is CASSLARQGPTSTDTQYF. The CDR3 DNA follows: TGTGCCAGCAGCTTAGCGAGGCAGGGGCCCACTAGCACAGATACGCAGTATTTT. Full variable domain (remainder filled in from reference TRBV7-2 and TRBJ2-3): GAGVSQSPSNKVTEKGKDVELRCDPISGHTALYWYRQSLGQGLEFLIYFQGNSAPDKSGLPSDRFSAERTGGSVSTLTIQRTQQEDSAVYLCASSLARQGPTSTDTQYFGPGTRLTVL.

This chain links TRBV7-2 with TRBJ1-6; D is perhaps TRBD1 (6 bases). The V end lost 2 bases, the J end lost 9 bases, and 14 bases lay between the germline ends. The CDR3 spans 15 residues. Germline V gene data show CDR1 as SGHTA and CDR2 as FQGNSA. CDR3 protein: CASSLNRDGSSPLHF. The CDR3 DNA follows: TGTGCCAGCAGCTTAAACAGGGATGGGAGTTCACCCCTCCACTTT.

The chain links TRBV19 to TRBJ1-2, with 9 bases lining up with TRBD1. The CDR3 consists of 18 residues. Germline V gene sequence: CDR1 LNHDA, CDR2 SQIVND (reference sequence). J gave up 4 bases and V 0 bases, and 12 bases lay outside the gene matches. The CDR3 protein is CASSIDAGTGYKTYGYTF. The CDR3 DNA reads TGTGCCAGTAGTATAGATGCCGGGACAGGGTATAAAACCTATGGCTACACCTTC.

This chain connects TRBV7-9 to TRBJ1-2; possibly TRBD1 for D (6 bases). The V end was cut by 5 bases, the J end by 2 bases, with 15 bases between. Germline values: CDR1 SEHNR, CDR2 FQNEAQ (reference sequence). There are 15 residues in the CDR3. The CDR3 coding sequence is TGTGCCAGCAGCCCCCACAGGGTGATAAACTATGGCTACACCTTC. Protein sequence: CASSPHRVINYGYTF.

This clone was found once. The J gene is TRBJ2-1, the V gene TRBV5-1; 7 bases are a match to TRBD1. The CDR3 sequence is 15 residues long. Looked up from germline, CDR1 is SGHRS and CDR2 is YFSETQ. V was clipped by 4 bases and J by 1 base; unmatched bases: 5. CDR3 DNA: TGCGCCAGCAGCATACAGGGGCCGTCCTACAATGAGCAGTTCTTC. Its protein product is CASSIQGPSYNEQFF. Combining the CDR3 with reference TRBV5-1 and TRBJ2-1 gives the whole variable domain KAGVTQTPRYLIKTRGQQVTLSCSPISGHRSVSWYQQTPGQGLQFLFEYFSETQRNKGNFPGRFSGRQFSNSRSEMNVSTLELGDSALYLCASSIQGPSYNEQFFGPGTRLTVL.

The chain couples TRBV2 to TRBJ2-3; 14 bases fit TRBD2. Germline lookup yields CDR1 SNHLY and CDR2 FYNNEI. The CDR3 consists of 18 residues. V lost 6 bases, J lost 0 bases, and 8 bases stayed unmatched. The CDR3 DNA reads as TGTGCCAGCAGCGGAGGGACTAGCGGGAGCGCTAGCACAGATACGCAGTATTTT. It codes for CASSGGTSGSASTDTQYF.

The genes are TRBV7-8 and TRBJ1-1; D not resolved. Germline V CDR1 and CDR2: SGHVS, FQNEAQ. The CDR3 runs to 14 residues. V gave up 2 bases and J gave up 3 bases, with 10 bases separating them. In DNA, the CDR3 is TGTGCCAGCAGCTTATCCGAACTAGACACTGAAGCTTTCTTT. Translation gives CASSLSELDTEAFF.

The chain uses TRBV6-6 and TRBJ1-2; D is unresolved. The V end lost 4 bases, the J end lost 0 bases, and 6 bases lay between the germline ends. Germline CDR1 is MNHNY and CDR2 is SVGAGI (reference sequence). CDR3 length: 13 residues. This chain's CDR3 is CASSLESNYGYTF. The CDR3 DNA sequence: TGTGCCAGCAGTTTGGAGTCTAACTATGGCTACACCTTC.

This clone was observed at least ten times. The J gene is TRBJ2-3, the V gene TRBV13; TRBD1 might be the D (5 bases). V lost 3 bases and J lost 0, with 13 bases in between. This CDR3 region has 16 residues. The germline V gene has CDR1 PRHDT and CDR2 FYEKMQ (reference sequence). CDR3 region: CASSFGHYPSTDTQYF. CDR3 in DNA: TGTGCCAGCAGCTTCGGACACTACCCTAGCACAGATACGCAGTATTTT.

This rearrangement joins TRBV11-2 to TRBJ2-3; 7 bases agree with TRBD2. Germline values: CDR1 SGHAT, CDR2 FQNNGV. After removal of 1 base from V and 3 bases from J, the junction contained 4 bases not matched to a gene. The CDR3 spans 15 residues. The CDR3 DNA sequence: TGTGCCAGCAGCTTAGGGACTAGGGATACAGATACGCAGTATTTT. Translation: CASSLGTRDTDTQYF.

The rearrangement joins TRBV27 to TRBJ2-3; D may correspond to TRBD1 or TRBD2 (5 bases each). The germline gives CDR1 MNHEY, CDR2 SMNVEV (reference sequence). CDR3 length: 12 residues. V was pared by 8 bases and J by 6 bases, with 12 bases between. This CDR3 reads CASRGYRDTQYF. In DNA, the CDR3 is TGTGCCAGCCGCGGGTACAGGGATACGCAGTATTTT.

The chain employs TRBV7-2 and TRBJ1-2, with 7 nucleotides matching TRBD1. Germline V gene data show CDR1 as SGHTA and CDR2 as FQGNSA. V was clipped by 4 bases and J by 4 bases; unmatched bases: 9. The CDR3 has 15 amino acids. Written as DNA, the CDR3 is TGTGCCAGCAGCTCGACAGGGCCGGGGGGCTATGGCTACACCTTC. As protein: CASSSTGPGGYGYTF.

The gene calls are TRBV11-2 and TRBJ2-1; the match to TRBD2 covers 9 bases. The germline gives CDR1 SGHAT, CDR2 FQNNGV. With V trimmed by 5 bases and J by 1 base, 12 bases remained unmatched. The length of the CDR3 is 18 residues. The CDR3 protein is CASSNPWVAGGSYNEQFF. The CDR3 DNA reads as TGTGCCAGCAGCAACCCCTGGGTCGCGGGAGGGTCCTACAATGAGCAGTTCTTC.

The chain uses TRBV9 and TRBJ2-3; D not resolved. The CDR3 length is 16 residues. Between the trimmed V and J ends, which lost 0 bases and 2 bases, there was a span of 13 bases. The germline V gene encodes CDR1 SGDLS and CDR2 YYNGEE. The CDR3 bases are TGTGCCAGCAGCGTAGAGGTTAGTGGGTCCACAGATACGCAGTATTTT. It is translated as CASSVEVSGSTDTQYF.

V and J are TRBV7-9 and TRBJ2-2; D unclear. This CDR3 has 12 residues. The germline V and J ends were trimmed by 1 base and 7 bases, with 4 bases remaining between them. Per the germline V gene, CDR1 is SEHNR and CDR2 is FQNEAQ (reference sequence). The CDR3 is CASSLEGGELFF. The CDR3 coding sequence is TGTGCCAGCAGCTTAGAAGGCGGGGAGCTGTTTTTT.

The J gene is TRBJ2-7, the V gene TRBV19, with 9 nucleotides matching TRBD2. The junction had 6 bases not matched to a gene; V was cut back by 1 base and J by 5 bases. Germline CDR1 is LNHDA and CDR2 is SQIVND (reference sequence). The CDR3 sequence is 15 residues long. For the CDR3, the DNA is TGTGCCAGTAGTATAGGATCTAGCGGGGCCCACGAGCAGTACTTC. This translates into CASSIGSSGAHEQYF.

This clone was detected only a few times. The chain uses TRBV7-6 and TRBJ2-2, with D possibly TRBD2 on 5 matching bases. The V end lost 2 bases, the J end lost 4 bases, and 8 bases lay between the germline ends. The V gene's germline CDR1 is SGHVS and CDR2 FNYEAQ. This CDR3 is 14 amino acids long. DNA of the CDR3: TGTGCCAGCAGCTTAAGGAGGTCCACCGGGGAGCTGTTTTTT. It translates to CASSLRRSTGELFF.

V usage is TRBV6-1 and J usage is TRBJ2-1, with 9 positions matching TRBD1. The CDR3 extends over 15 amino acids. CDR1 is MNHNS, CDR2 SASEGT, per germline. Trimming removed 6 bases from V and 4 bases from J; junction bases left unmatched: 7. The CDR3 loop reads CASRMETGGYNEQFF. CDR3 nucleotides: TGTGCCAGCAGGATGGAGACAGGGGGATACAATGAGCAGTTCTTC.

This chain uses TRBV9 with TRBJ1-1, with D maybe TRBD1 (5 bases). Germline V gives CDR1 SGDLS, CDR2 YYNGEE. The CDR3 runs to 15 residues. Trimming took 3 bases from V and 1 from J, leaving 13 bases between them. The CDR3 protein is CASSASGGTNTEAFF. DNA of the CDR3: TGTGCCAGCAGCGCCTCGGGGGGGACGAACACTGAAGCTTTCTTT.

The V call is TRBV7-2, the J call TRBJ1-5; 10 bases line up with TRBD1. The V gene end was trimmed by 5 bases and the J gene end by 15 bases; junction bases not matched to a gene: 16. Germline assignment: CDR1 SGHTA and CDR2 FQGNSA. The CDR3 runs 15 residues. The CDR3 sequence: CASSPAAGTGEALHF. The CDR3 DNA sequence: TGTGCCAGCAGCCCAGCCGCCGGGACAGGGGAGGCCCTGCATTTT.